The rows below give T cell receptor beta chains drawn from one sample of a study of control samples from healthy donors and cancer patients. The repertoire was sequenced with immunoSEQ multiplex PCR; TCRdb's copy has only in-frame clones and lacks some. In the table there are some 120,000 clones, 70% to 90% of which are singletons. Sequenced material: blood. All receptors come from a man aged 45-65 years in good health. Each CDR3 is given with its conserved first and last residue. The D gene is left open where the match is weak. Part of the rows lack a size; the others show once, few, many or a class for expanded clones.

d_call j_call clone_size v_call cdr3_length cdr3_aa cdr3_nt
- TRBJ2-3 few TRBV5-4 15 CASSWGGWETDTQYF TGTGCCAGCAGCTGGGGTGGGTGGGAGACAGATACGCAGTATTTT
- TRBJ2-6 - TRBV6-2/TRBV6-3 17 CASSPADLISGANVLTF TGTGCCAGCAGCCCTGCGGACCTGATCTCTGGGGCCAACGTCCTGACTTTC
- TRBJ2-7 - TRBV13 13 CASSLYRAYEQYF TGTGCCAGCAGCTTGTACAGGGCGTACGAGCAGTACTTC
- TRBJ1-2 - TRBV5-4 14 CASSVQGINYGYTF TGTGCCAGCAGCGTGCAGGGTATCAACTATGGCTACACCTTC
- TRBJ1-2 - TRBV9 15 CASSVNSGGEYGYTF TGTGCCAGCAGCGTCAACTCGGGCGGAGAATATGGCTACACCTTC
TRBD2 TRBJ2-1 - TRBV5-1 17 CASSPGTSGGPYNEQFF TGCGCCAGCAGCCCAGGGACTAGCGGGGGCCCCTACAATGAGCAGTTCTTC
- TRBJ1-2 - TRBV30 15 CAWSLGLGVNYGYTF TGTGCCTGGAGTCTGGGGTTAGGCGTTAACTATGGCTACACCTTC
TRBD2 TRBJ2-1 - TRBV7-7 16 CASSLVPSGAYNEQFF TGTGCCAGCAGCTTAGTACCCAGCGGGGCTTACAATGAGCAGTTCTTC
- TRBJ2-1 - TRBV5-1 17 CASSLVRGPSSYNEQFF TGCGCCAGCAGCTTGGTACGGGGACCAAGCTCCTACAATGAGCAGTTCTTC
TRBD1 TRBJ2-7 - TRBV6-5 15 CASRLTDRGSYEQYF TGTGCCAGCAGACTGACGGACAGGGGAAGTTACGAGCAGTACTTC
- TRBJ2-7 - TRBV6-1 13 CASSECEGCEQYF TGTGCCAGCAGTGAATGCGAGGGGTGCGAGCAGTACTTC
- TRBJ2-1 few TRBV18 17 CASSPGSWPVSYNEQFF TGTGCCAGCTCACCCGGGTCATGGCCCGTCTCCTACAATGAGCAGTTCTTC
TRBD1 TRBJ2-7 - TRBV6-5 13 CASRGDRLYEQYF TGTGCCAGCAGGGGGGACAGATTATACGAGCAGTACTTC
- TRBJ2-3 - TRBV28 16 CASSFRTPQSTDTQYF TGTGCCAGCAGTTTTCGGACACCCCAAAGCACAGATACGCAGTATTTT
- TRBJ1-1 - TRBV29-1 14 CSVTSGNTNTEAFF TGCAGCGTTACGAGCGGTAATACAAACACTGAAGCTTTCTTT
- TRBJ2-1 - TRBV7-9 16 CASSLPPTSPHNEQFF TGTGCCAGCAGCTTACCCCCAACTAGCCCACACAATGAGCAGTTCTTC